This T cell receptor beta chain comes out of a study of T cell changes during pregnancy in multiple sclerosis. Measured with immunoSEQ multiplex PCR; TCRdb has only the in-frame clones, and not every one. This sample carries about 70,000 clones, around 94% of them seen once, and the ten largest clones take less than 0.65%. The germline CDR1 and CDR2 sequences are LGHNA and YSLEER. V shed 8 bases, J shed 5 bases, and the junction held 9 bases outside the gene matches. The CDR3 loop spans 15 amino acids. V gene TRBV4-3 combines with J gene TRBJ1-1, with TRBD1 matching over 12 bases. The input for sequencing was peripheral blood, taken in the third trimester of pregnancy. This TCR was sampled from a female donor with multiple sclerosis, enrolled in a pregnancy study. The CDR3 protein is CASRGTGGILTEAFF. DNA of the CDR3: TGCGCCAGCCGCGGGACAGGGGGCATTTTGACTGAAGCTTTCTTT.